The sequence of this T cell receptor beta chain was determined in a study of blood T cell repertoires in COVID-19. Study-level background: Spain, Italy and the United States supplied samples that represented acute and convalescent COVID-19. PBMCs, B-cell-depleted T cells, or T cells were the source of the cDNA or gDNA that made up the material.

V was pared by 7 bases and J by 1 base, with 10 bases between. CDR1 and CDR2 (germline): SQVTM, ANQGSEA. The CDR3 totals 12 residues. The sample holds one count of this clone. Source study methods: How many nucleated cells were present was estimated from reference gene primer amplification. Clones were sequenced by immunoSEQ multiplex PCR, and TCRdb holds only the in-frame ones, with some missing. The V and J calls and clone size come from that table; D and trimming were worked out from the DNA. This table holds approximately 150,000 clones, around nine tenths found once. The genes are TRBV29-1 and TRBJ1-1; tentatively, D is TRBD1 (5 bases). The source material was peripheral blood. This clonotype originated in a human donor in a cohort sampled during active COVID-19. CDR3 amino acids: CSGGQGNTEAFF. The CDR3 nucleotides read TGCAGCGGCGGCCAGGGGAACACTGAAGCTTTCTTT.